One T cell receptor beta chain is described in this entry. This clone's antigen is unknown. Nothing much larger sits one base from this clone, and base qualities are not available. Its CDR3 holds 16 amino acids, cysteine through phenylalanine. The DNA shown is the 48-base CDR3, in frame from base 1. Trimming accounts for 4 bases at V and 2 bases at J, while the number of junction bases matched to no gene is 6. The germline V gene sets CDR1 to SGHAT and CDR2 to FQNNGV. This sample is drawn from a study of blood T cell repertoires in COVID-19 (dated by TCRdb to the early 2020s). Notes on the research overall: Collaborator samples came from the United States, Italy and Spain and covered acute and convalescent phases of COVID-19. Where available, HLA class I and class II types were obtained from metadata supplied by the sample provider rather than from assay-based typing. The material from the prospective study consisted of cDNA or gDNA derived from T cells, B-cell-depleted T cells, or PBMCs. A de-identified subject ID, COVID-19 status, age in years and sex were almost always included in the sample metadata. The repertoires were released in a freely available public database intended as a resource for research on the immune response to SARS-CoV-2. Deeply sampled blood TCRbeta repertoires from subjects exposed to, actively infected with, or recovered from COVID-19 were included in the dataset. The samples were drawn from the first 160 participants of the ongoing ImmuneRACE study and from under 1,500 subjects provided by 6 global collaborators. General study outcomes and caveats: Clinical and demographic metadata were provided uncurated, with the amount varying by source and participant.

The immunoSEQ Assay, a bias-controlled multiplex PCR, was used to amplify TCRbeta CDR3 regions from genomic DNA. The authors' pipeline ran thus. The number of nucleated cells in each sample was estimated by amplification of reference gene primers within the assay. Sequence reads were collapsed and filtered to measure the absolute abundance of every unique TCRbeta CDR3 rearrangement. For each sample, productive Simpson clonality was calculated by taking the square root of Simpson's diversity index across productive rearrangements. Sourced from immuneACCESS, this table was stored by TCRdb with only in-frame sequences that have V and J called. A share of the clones is absent; for the studies checked, an unresolved V gene accounts for under half, and the remainder has no known explanation. V and J calls plus clone size are reproduced from that table; the DNA served to infer D and trimming. This sample comprises roughly 260,000 clones, around four fifths of them detected only once. Together, the top ten hold approximately 4% of the sample.

Participants in the prospective study were aged roughly 18 to 100 years, lived in 20 to 30 United States geographic areas, and enrolled through a virtual design. In the prospective study, participants were assigned to cohorts based on the clinical history participants reported in a screening survey and a study questionnaire. Exposed participants had been in contact, within 2 weeks of entering the study, with a person who had a PCR-confirmed or clinician-diagnosed case of COVID-19. Each participant in the prospective study had whole blood, serum and a nasopharyngeal or oropharyngeal swab collected by mobile phlebotomists. Over an approximately 2-month period, participants in the prospective study had the option of providing additional blood draws and questionnaires. Before DNA extraction, prospective study blood samples were shipped either frozen or at room temperature.

The sequence was collected from a woman between 40 and 50 years old who had been exposed to COVID-19. Sequenced: PBMCs or T cells enriched from blood (not recorded which). The chain joins TRBV11-2 to TRBJ1-4, and 8 junction bases match TRBD1. For the CDR3, the sequence is CASSYDRGMTNEKLFF. The DNA reads TGTGCCAGCAGCTATGACAGGGGCATGACTAATGAAAAACTGTTTTTT. Beyond the CDR3, the reference TRBV11-2 and TRBJ1-4 genes provide the residues; the full variable domain reads: EAGVAQSPRYKIIEKRQSVAFWCNPISGHATLYWYQQILGQGPKLLIQFQNNGVVDDSQLPKDRFSAERLKGVDSTLKIQPAKLEDSAVYLCASSYDRGMTNEKLFFGSGTQLSVL.